This TCR beta chain derives from a study of blood T cell repertoires in COVID-19. Study information: There were acute and convalescent COVID-19 samples, and they came from the United States, Italy and Spain. Sources were T cells, B-cell-depleted T cells, or PBMCs; the material itself was cDNA or gDNA.

Per the original data handling: Cell counts per sample came from amplifying reference gene primers. Sequenced by immunoSEQ multiplex PCR; TCRdb stores in-frame clones only, minus some. V and J calls and clone size follow that table, whereas D and trimming were derived from the DNA. The sample records 100,000 or so clones, approximately 86% being singletons. CDR1 and CDR2 from the germline V gene are LNHDA and SQIVND (reference sequence). This CDR3 spans 12 amino acids. V lost 8 bases to trimming and J lost 10 bases, with 17 bases between them. V usage is TRBV19 and J usage is TRBJ1-1; D remains unclear. Source material: peripheral blood. This TCR was recovered from a woman in her 70s with active or convalescent COVID-19. The CDR3 spells CASSGPAVGAFF. The DNA for the CDR3 is TGTGCCAGTTCCGGCCCCGCGGTGGGAGCTTTCTTT. Variable domain in full (rest from reference TRBV19 and TRBJ1-1): DGGITQSPKYLFRKEGQNVTLSCEQNLNHDAMYWYRQDPGQGLRLIYYSQIVNDFQKGDIAEGYSVSREKKESFPLTVTSAQKNPTAFYLCASSGPAVGAFFGQGTRLTVV.